A single sample gave rise to the 5 T cell receptor beta chains below, sequenced in a study of siplizumab effects on memory and regulatory T cells (dated by TCRdb to about 2019). The method behind the library was the immunoSEQ multiplex PCR assay. The table comes from immuneACCESS by way of TCRdb, which keeps in-frame sequences with V and J called. Part of the clones is missing from these tables; in studies checked, under half for an unresolved V gene and the rest for unknown reasons. Counted in this sample were some 100,000 clones; approximately 92% of them appeared once. Clones ranked in the top ten supply just over 2.5% of the sample. Sequencing used CD4+ T cells sorted from blood. Receptors were obtained from a human donor in good health. Some clones in this sample may be carry-over from other donors' samples.

The J gene is TRBJ2-1, the V gene TRBV5-1; possibly TRBD2 for D (6 bases). The CDR3 covers 16 residues. Germline lookup yields CDR1 SGHRS and CDR2 YFSETQ. V lost 7 bases and J lost 2, with 19 bases in between. The CDR3 region has the DNA TGCGCCAGCCGGATGTCGGCGGGAACTACCTACAATGAGCAGTTCTTC. It specifies CASRMSAGTTYNEQFF.

Only one count was recorded for this clone. This chain uses TRBV6-6 with TRBJ2-7; a possible D gene is TRBD1 (6 bases). The V gene lost 2 bases and the J gene lost 5 bases, with 16 bases spanning the gap. The germline V gene encodes CDR1 MNHNY and CDR2 SVGAGI (reference sequence). This CDR3 region has 15 residues. Here the CDR3 reads CASSYRQAISNEQYF. The CDR3 nucleotides are TGTGCCAGCAGTTACCGACAGGCTATTAGTAACGAGCAGTACTTC.

The J gene is TRBJ1-2, the V gene TRBV19; D gene uncertain. V was pared by 7 bases and J by 4 bases, with 13 bases between. CDR1 and CDR2 (germline): LNHDA, SQIVND (reference sequence). CDR3 size: 13 residues. CDR3 DNA: TGTGCCAGTACTTGGGGTGAGGTCTATGGCTACACCTTC. It is translated as CASTWGEVYGYTF.

With respect to this clone: This same CDR3 is encoded by further DNA sequences in the sample. V is TRBV5-6 and J is TRBJ1-2, with 8 bases fitting TRBD1. CDR1 and CDR2 (germline): SGHDT, YYEEEE. V gave up 4 bases and J gave up 3 bases; unmatched junction bases: 20. The CDR3 covers 19 residues. This chain's CDR3 is CASSHRWRTGRVMDYGYTF. CDR3 in DNA: TGTGCCAGCAGCCATCGCTGGAGGACAGGGAGGGTCATGGACTATGGCTACACCTTC.

The chain has TRBV27 and TRBJ2-6, with D unresolved. CDR3 size: 17 residues. CDR1 is MNHEY, CDR2 SMNVEV, per germline (reference sequence). Deletions cut 4 bases from V and 0 bases from J, with 13 bases between. CDR3 nucleotide sequence: TGTGCCAGCAGTTATGACGGGTTTAGCTCTGGGGCCAACGTCCTGACTTTC. Amino acid sequence: CASSYDGFSSGANVLTF.